Below are 11 T cell receptor beta chains sequenced from a single sample in a study of Ad26.COV2.S vaccination and SARS-CoV-2 variants (TCRdb year 2021). Sample treatment or condition, as interpreted from the label and publication: about 20 received Ad26.COV2.S at low or high dose, single or two shots; roughly five received placebo; per-sample allocation not given. For vaccine and placebo recipients, repertoires were sequenced using samples collected on day 63 after the first injection. Library prep was done by the immunoSEQ multiplex PCR assay. TCRdb stores this immuneACCESS table with in-frame sequences only. Part of the clones is absent; in the studies checked, under half of the shortfall reflects unresolved V genes, and no reason is known for the rest. This sample holds 300,000 to 350,000 clones; around 88% were observed only once. The top ten constitute about 10% of the sample. The specimen was peripheral blood, collected in a trial of Ad26.COV2.S vaccine versus placebo. The receptors were sampled from a person between 18 and 59 years old who received the Ad26.COV2.S COVID-19 vaccine or a placebo.

The chain employs TRBV6-5 and TRBJ2-5; 10 positions match TRBD2. In germline, CDR1 is MNHEY, CDR2 SVGAGI. The CDR3 loop spans 16 amino acids. Trimming at V came to 0 bases and at J to 2 bases, leaving 3 bases not matched to a gene. The CDR3 region has the DNA TGTGCCAGCAGTTACTCGACAGCGGGGGGGCAAGAGACCCAGTACTTC. Protein product: CASSYSTAGGQETQYF.

This chain uses TRBV7-9 with TRBJ2-3; D is unclear. V was cut by 5 bases and J by 1 base, with 7 bases left in between. Germline V gives CDR1 SEHNR, CDR2 FQNEAQ (reference sequence). The CDR3 contains 13 residues. The CDR3 reads CASSSRGTDTQYF. In nucleotides, the CDR3 is TGTGCCAGCAGCAGTCGAGGCACAGATACGCAGTATTTT.

The chain is built from TRBV12-5 and TRBJ2-3; TRBD1 matches at 9 bases. V trimming: 1 base; J trimming: 3 bases; junction bases outside the gene matches: 2. Per the germline V gene, CDR1 is LGHNT and CDR2 is FRNRAP. The CDR3 contains 15 residues. CDR3 in amino acids: CASGLGQGGTDTQYF. DNA for the CDR3: TGTGCTAGTGGTTTGGGACAGGGGGGTACAGATACGCAGTATTTT.

The CDR3 bases are TGTGCCAGCAAAAGTGGCGCAGTCCATAGCAATCAGCCCCAGCATTTT. Its translation: CASKSGAVHSNQPQHF. The rearrangement uses TRBV28 and TRBJ1-5; D remains ambiguous. The CDR3 loop spans 16 amino acids. Germline V gene lookup returns CDR1 MDHEN and CDR2 SYDVKM. V dropped 7 bases and J dropped 0 bases, with 16 bases sitting between them. Looking up the rest from reference TRBV28 and TRBJ1-5 gives the full variable domain: DVKVTQSSRYLVKRTGEKVFLECVQDMDHENMFWYRQDPGLGLRLIYFSYDVKMKEKGDIPEGYSVSREKKERFSLILESASTNQTSMYLCASKSGAVHSNQPQHFGDGTRLSIL.

This sequence joins TRBV2 and TRBJ2-2; D remains unclear. Germline V lookup: CDR1 SNHLY, CDR2 FYNNEI. Trimming cost V 4 bases and J 3 bases, with 3 bases left between them. This CDR3 comprises 12 residues. CDR3 nucleotides: TGTGCCAGCAGTGTTGACACCGGGGAGCTGTTTTTT. As protein: CASSVDTGELFF.

V usage is TRBV6-5 and J usage is TRBJ2-1; 15 bases agree with TRBD2. The V segment lost 7 bases and the J segment 7 bases; nucleotides outside the gene matches: 5. The CDR3 covers 15 residues. CDR1 is MNHEY and CDR2 is SVGAGI in the germline V gene. CDR3: CASISGTSGRNEQFF. The CDR3 DNA is TGTGCCAGCATATCCGGGACTAGCGGGAGGAATGAGCAGTTCTTC.

The chain is built from TRBV7-2 and TRBJ2-1; D not resolved. The ends were cut back, 5 bases at V and 6 bases at J, with 20 bases in the middle. The CDR3 covers 16 residues. In germline, CDR1 is SGHTA, CDR2 FQGNSA. The CDR3 DNA is TGTGCCAGCAGCCTAAATCTTCTGGCCGGAGTCAATGAGCAGTTCTTC. It translates to CASSLNLLAGVNEQFF. Filled out from reference TRBV7-2 and TRBJ2-1, the complete variable domain reads GAGVSQSPSNKVTEKGKDVELRCDPISGHTALYWYRQSLGQGLEFLIYFQGNSAPDKSGLPSDRFSAERTGGSVSTLTIQRTQQEDSAVYLCASSLNLLAGVNEQFFGPGTRLTVL.

The chain combines TRBV6-5 with TRBJ1-1, with D unclear. The CDR3 runs 14 residues. CDR1 is MNHEY, CDR2 SVGAGI, per germline. V gave up 6 bases and J gave up 1 base, with 12 bases separating them. CDR3 nucleotide sequence: TGTGCCAGCAGCTTGGACCCCTCGAACACTGAAGCTTTCTTT. Amino acid sequence: CASSLDPSNTEAFF.

The V and J genes are TRBV7-9 and TRBJ1-1; the D gene is possibly TRBD1 (6 bases). The V gene lost 3 bases and the J gene lost 4 bases, with 12 bases spanning the gap. Germline V lookup: CDR1 SEHNR, CDR2 FQNEAQ (reference sequence). The CDR3 consists of 14 residues. CDR3 loop: CASSLRGYSTEAFF. The CDR3 coding sequence is TGTGCCAGCAGCTTGAGGGGGTACAGCACTGAAGCTTTCTTT.

CDR3 sequence (DNA): TGTGCCAGCAGTCTTAGCGGGGTGATCTACGAGCAGTACTTC. Translating gives CASSLSGVIYEQYF. The chain employs TRBV28 and TRBJ2-7; 8 bases align to TRBD2. Losses at the gene ends were 5 bases for V and 3 bases for J; bases not matched to a gene: 6. Looked up from germline, CDR1 is MDHEN and CDR2 is SYDVKM. This CDR3 region has 14 residues. Supplemented by reference TRBV28 and TRBJ2-7, the full variable domain reads DVKVTQSSRYLVKRTGEKVFLECVQDMDHENMFWYRQDPGLGLRLIYFSYDVKMKEKGDIPEGYSVSREKKERFSLILESASTNQTSMYLCASSLSGVIYEQYFGPGTRLTVT.

The chain is built from TRBV6-1 and TRBJ2-4, with D possibly TRBD2 on 6 matching bases. From germline, CDR1 is MNHNS and CDR2 SASEGT. This CDR3 has 15 amino acids. Trimming shortened V by 3 bases and J by 2 bases, and 11 bases separated the two germline ends. CDR3 protein: CASSEGGPPKNIQYF. CDR3 nucleotide sequence: TGTGCCAGCAGTGAGGGGGGTCCCCCCAAAAACATTCAGTACTTC.